This T cell receptor beta chain was found in a study of cytotoxic CD8 clonotypes in ibrutinib-treated CLL. General observations from the study: The times at which samples were taken varied between sustained-remission and progressing patients.

V shed 5 bases and J 1 base; nucleotides not matched to a gene: 4. The CDR3 loop spans 16 amino acids. Germline CDR1 reads LGHNT; CDR2 reads FRNRAP. The repertoire was sequenced with immunoSEQ multiplex PCR; TCRdb's copy has only in-frame clones and lacks some. The profile shows about 330,000 clones, about 61% of them singletons. As concerns this clone: What it recognizes is unknown.

This TCR was sampled from a human donor with chronic lymphocytic leukemia. V gene TRBV12-5 combines with J gene TRBJ2-2; 10 bases agree with TRBD1. The sample in question was PBMCs, obtained after 36 months of ibrutinib treatment. The CDR3 DNA follows: TGTGCTAGTGGTCTGGGACAGGGGCAGAACACCGGGGAGCTGTTTTTT. Residues: CASGLGQGQNTGELFF.